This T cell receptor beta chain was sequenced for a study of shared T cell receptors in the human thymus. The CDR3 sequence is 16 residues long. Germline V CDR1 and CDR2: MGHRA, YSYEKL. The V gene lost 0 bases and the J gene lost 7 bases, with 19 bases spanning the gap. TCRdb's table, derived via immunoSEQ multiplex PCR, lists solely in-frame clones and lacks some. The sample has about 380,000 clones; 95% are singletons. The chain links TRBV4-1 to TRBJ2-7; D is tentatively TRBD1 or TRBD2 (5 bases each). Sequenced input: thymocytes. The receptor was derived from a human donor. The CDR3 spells CASSQEYGTTREEQYF. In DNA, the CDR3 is TGCGCCAGCAGCCAAGAATACGGGACCACCCGGGAAGAGCAGTACTTC.